A selection of T cell receptor beta chains follows, all from one sample in a study of immune evolution from preneoplasia to lung adenocarcinoma. TCRdb's copy holds only in-frame clones and misses some; the assay was immunoSEQ multiplex PCR. The repertoire holds some 41,000 clones, with 70% to 85% as singletons. What was sequenced was FFPE invasive lung adenocarcinoma tissue. The origin of the receptors is a person between 55 and 70 years old with lung adenocarcinoma. The CDR3 runs from the conserved cysteine through the conserved F or W. A D gene is named only where the DNA matches it firmly. Clone size is given for some rows only: seen once, a few or many times, or a class if the clone is expanded.

V	size	J	D	CDR3	DNA
TRBV7-3	-	TRBJ2-1	-	CASSLNRGRGDEQFF	TGTGCCAGCAGCTTAAACCGGGGAAGGGGCGATGAGCAGTTCTTC
TRBV30	once	TRBJ1-4	TRBD1	CALHRGRGEKLFF	TGTGCCTTGCACAGGGGCAGGGGTGAAAAACTGTTTTTT
TRBV4-2	once	TRBJ1-1	TRBD1	CASSEGGNRGNTEAFF	TGTGCCAGCAGCGAGGGGGGAAACAGGGGGAACACTGAAGCTTTCTTT
TRBV7-3	-	TRBJ2-6	-	CASSTGTGANVLTF	TGTGCCAGCAGTACCGGGACTGGGGCCAACGTCCTGACTTTC
TRBV12-5	-	TRBJ1-2	-	CASGLAEGDYGYTF	TGTGCTAGTGGTTTGGCGGAGGGGGACTATGGCTACACCTTC
TRBV29-1	-	TRBJ2-7	-	CSVVSVSYEQYF	TGCAGCGTGGTGTCTGTCTCCTACGAGCAGTACTTC
TRBV7-3	-	TRBJ2-3	TRBD2	CASSLRASGGLAGVVDTQYF	TGTGCCAGCAGCTTACGAGCGTCCGGAGGACTAGCGGGAGTGGTAGATACGCAGTATTTT
TRBV5-4	-	TRBJ1-4	-	CASSLGGAGNEKLFF	TGTGCCAGCAGCTTGGGGGGGGCTGGTAATGAAAAACTGTTTTTT
TRBV18	once	TRBJ2-1	TRBD2	CASSPQAGEVGEQFF	TGTGCCAGCTCACCTCAAGCGGGAGAGGTTGGTGAGCAGTTCTTC
TRBV5-8	few	TRBJ1-1	TRBD1	CASSPMTGVDTEAFF	TGTGCCAGCAGCCCCATGACAGGGGTTGACACTGAAGCTTTCTTT
TRBV7-2	-	TRBJ2-3	-	CASSPSVRDSDTQYF	TGTGCCAGCAGCCCCTCCGTTAGGGATTCAGATACGCAGTATTTT
TRBV4-1	-	TRBJ2-4	TRBD1	CASSPRTGSGNIQYF	TGCGCCAGCAGTCCACGGACAGGGTCGGGAAACATTCAGTACTTC
TRBV20-1	-	TRBJ2-7	TRBD2	CSAVRGGEQYF	TGCAGTGCTGTTCGCGGGGGCGAGCAGTACTTC
TRBV19	-	TRBJ1-1	-	CASSVDRLMNTEAFF	TGTGCCAGTAGCGTCGACAGACTAATGAACACTGAAGCTTTCTTT
TRBV5-1	-	TRBJ1-1	TRBD1	CASSSAPQGANTEAFF	TGCGCCAGCAGCTCCGCGCCCCAGGGGGCAAACACTGAAGCTTTCTTT
TRBV5-1	-	TRBJ2-1	-	CASSFRQGPSNEQFF	TGCGCCAGCAGCTTTAGGCAGGGGCCCTCCAATGAGCAGTTCTTC
TRBV6-5	medium-sized	TRBJ2-1	-	CASSYWLSSYNEQFF	TGTGCCAGCAGTTACTGGCTGAGCTCCTACAATGAGCAGTTCTTC
TRBV4-1	-	TRBJ2-5	-	CASSQDSAGKARATQYF	TGCGCCAGCAGCCAAGACTCGGCCGGGAAAGCGAGGGCGACCCAGTACTTC
TRBV29-1	-	TRBJ2-3	-	CSVVVGGRKDTQYF	TGCAGCGTTGTGGTCGGCGGACGAAAGGATACGCAGTATTTT
TRBV7-9	-	TRBJ2-7	-	CASSSDGYEQYF	TGTGCCAGCAGCTCTGACGGCTACGAGCAGTACTTC
TRBV21-1	-	TRBJ2-4	-	CASSTHRALLAKNIQYF	TGTGCCAGCAGCACCCACCGGGCACTACTAGCCAAAAACATTCAGTACTTC
TRBV9	-	TRBJ2-5	TRBD2	CASSVLGAGDQETQYF	TGTGCCAGCAGCGTATTGGGAGCGGGAGATCAAGAGACCCAGTACTTC
TRBV28	-	TRBJ2-5	TRBD2	CASSRGLASGETQYF	TGTGCCAGCAGTCGTGGACTAGCTAGCGGGGAGACCCAGTACTTC
TRBV25-1	once	TRBJ2-1	-	CASSPQRGTPQTNEQFF	TGTGCCAGCAGTCCTCAAAGGGGGACTCCCCAAACGAATGAGCAGTTCTTC
TRBV18	-	TRBJ1-5	TRBD1	CASSEQGGNQPQHF	TGTGCCAGCTCTGAACAGGGGGGCAATCAGCCCCAGCATTTT
TRBV5-4	-	TRBJ2-3	-	CASSSPAEDTQYF	TGTGCCAGCAGCTCCCCCGCGGAAGATACGCAGTATTTT
TRBV11-2	few	TRBJ2-2	-	CASSLGGALAGELFF	TGTGCCAGCAGCTTGGGCGGGGCCCTCGCCGGGGAGCTGTTTTTT
TRBV7-9	-	TRBJ1-1	-	CASTPYNTEAFF	TGTGCCAGCACACCATATAACACTGAAGCTTTCTTT
TRBV27	-	TRBJ1-2	-	CASTKGAGVSHGYGYTF	TGTGCCAGCACAAAAGGGGCAGGGGTCAGTCATGGCTATGGCTACACCTTC
TRBV18	-	TRBJ2-1	-	CASSPEHPSDEQFF	TGTGCCAGCTCACCAGAGCACCCTAGCGATGAGCAGTTCTTC
TRBV27	-	TRBJ1-4	-	CASRSPGGANEKLFF	TGTGCCAGCAGATCCCCCGGAGGGGCTAATGAAAAACTGTTTTTT
TRBV7-9	-	TRBJ2-2	-	CASTYPQGGLNTGELFF	TGTGCCAGCACCTACCCCCAGGGGGGGCTTAACACCGGGGAGCTGTTTTTT
TRBV11-2	-	TRBJ1-2	-	CASSSTREGLGYTF	TGTGCCAGCAGCTCCACGAGGGAGGGTCTTGGCTACACCTTC
TRBV4-1	medium-sized	TRBJ1-1	-	CASSQDPPQGNTEAFF	TGCGCCAGCAGCCAAGACCCCCCACAGGGGAACACTGAAGCTTTCTTT
TRBV6-1	-	TRBJ2-6	TRBD1	CASRTGGSGANVLTF	TGTGCCAGCCGGACAGGGGGCTCTGGGGCCAACGTCCTGACTTTC
TRBV6-5	-	TRBJ1-3	-	CASSYSLRGSWNTIYF	TGTGCCAGCAGTTACTCACTTAGAGGAAGTTGGAACACCATATATTTT
TRBV5-1	-	TRBJ2-5	TRBD2	CASSFGTSGDETQYF	TGCGCCAGCAGCTTTGGGACTAGCGGGGACGAGACCCAGTACTTC
TRBV2	-	TRBJ2-7	-	CASSGAISYEQYF	TGTGCCAGCAGTGGAGCGATCTCCTACGAGCAGTACTTC
TRBV19	-	TRBJ2-5	TRBD2	CASSNPPSGIRKGTQYF	TGTGCCAGTAGCAATCCACCTAGCGGGATCAGAAAAGGGACCCAGTACTTC
TRBV10-1	-	TRBJ1-2	-	CASSDRGCYTF	TGCGCCAGCAGTGACAGGGGTTGCTACACCTTC